This T cell receptor beta chain stems from a study of cytomegalovirus exposure and HLA in healthy donors. About this clone: Its target is not known.

Study outcomes and limitations: A link between a missense DCLRE1C variant and TCR beta V- and J-gene trimming emerged from a later analysis.

PCR involved 60 Vbeta and 13 Jbeta primers. Measured with immunoSEQ multiplex PCR; TCRdb has only the in-frame clones, and not every one. The sample contains about 130,000 clones, around 75% of which appear only once. Trimming shortened V by 2 bases and J by 0 bases, and 6 bases separated the two germline ends. Germline assignment: CDR1 SGHTA and CDR2 FQGNSA. This CDR3 has 14 amino acids. The sequencing sample was made of PBMCs. The sequence was obtained from a young man in good health and CMV-seronegative. The chain combines TRBV7-2 with TRBJ2-3; D uncertain. The CDR3 spells CASSLLLSTDTQYF. In nucleotides, the CDR3 is TGTGCCAGCAGCTTACTCCTAAGCACAGATACGCAGTATTTT. Drawing the rest from reference TRBV7-2 and TRBJ2-3, the complete variable domain is GAGVSQSPSNKVTEKGKDVELRCDPISGHTALYWYRQSLGQGLEFLIYFQGNSAPDKSGLPSDRFSAERTGGSVSTLTIQRTQQEDSAVYLCASSLLLSTDTQYFGPGTRLTVL.